What follows are 5 T cell receptor beta chains derived from one specimen sequenced in a study of CD8 T cells in Susac syndrome. An input of about 0.5 to 1 ug of RNA was subjected to reverse transcription using random hexamers. One entry per CDR3 protein results from TCRdb running MiXCR on the immunoSEQ multiplex PCR reads. The data contain under 250,000 distinct CDR3 sequences, just under 95% of them singletons. Sequencing input: CD4+ T cells from PBMCs. The origin of the receptors is a human donor with multiple sclerosis.

The chain employs TRBV25-1 and TRBJ2-5; D gene uncertain. Germline V gene data show CDR1 as MGHDK and CDR2 as SYGVNS. Trimming removed 4 bases from V and 3 bases from J, with 9 bases in between. This CDR3 is 13 amino acids long. This CDR3 reads CASSVLSEETQYF. CDR3 DNA: TGTGCCAGCAGTGTGCTTTCAGAAGAGACCCAGTACTTC. The entire variable domain, with the rest obtained from reference TRBV25-1 and TRBJ2-5, is as follows: EADIYQTPRYLVIGTGKKITLECSQTMGHDKMYWYQQDPGMELHLIHYSYGVNSTEKGDLSSESTVSRIRTEHFPLTLESARPSHTSQYLCASSVLSEETQYFGPGTRLLVL.

This clonotype appeared a single time. The chain joins TRBV7-2 to TRBJ1-2; maybe TRBD1 (5 bases). Germline V gene sequence: CDR1 SGHTA, CDR2 FQGNSA. Trimming left V 5 bases short and J 5 bases short, with 15 bases between. This CDR3 spans 14 amino acids. CDR3 residues: CASSPPGRNYGYTF. CDR3 sequence (DNA): TGTGCCAGCAGCCCACCGGGACGGAATTATGGCTACACCTTC.

The genes are TRBV2 and TRBJ2-6; D call uncertain. This CDR3 spans 14 amino acids. Germline V gene lookup returns CDR1 SNHLY and CDR2 FYNNEI. V dropped 7 bases and J dropped 0 bases, with 7 bases sitting between them. As DNA, the CDR3 is TGTGCCAGCACTCATGACTCTGGGGCCAACGTCCTGACTTTC. It yields the protein CASTHDSGANVLTF. The variable domain in full, with the rest retrieved from reference TRBV2 and TRBJ2-6, is EPEVTQTPSHQVTQMGQEVILRCVPISNHLYFYWYRQILGQKVEFLVSFYNNEISEKSEIFDDQFSVERPDGSNFTLKIRSTKLEDSAMYFCASTHDSGANVLTFGAGSRLTVL.

The rearrangement uses TRBV21-1 and TRBJ2-5; the table's D call TRBD2 went unverified against the DNA. TRBV21-1 is deemed a pseudogene. The CDR3 spans 15 residues. CDR3 sequence: CASSGRTSGKETQYF. DNA of the CDR3: TGTGCCAGCAGCGGACGGACTAGCGGCAAAGAGACCCAGTACTTC.

V is TRBV29-1 and J is TRBJ1-2, with D unresolved. This CDR3 comprises 12 residues. Trimming removed 4 bases at V and 2 bases at J, with 8 bases between. Germline V gene sequence: CDR1 SQVTM, CDR2 ANQGSEA. CDR3 nucleotide sequence: TGCAGCGTTGTGGAGAGGAACTATGGCTACACCTTC. This codes for CSVVERNYGYTF.